Presented here are 2 T cell receptor beta chains from one specimen sequenced in a study of OX40 agonist ivuxolimab in advanced cancers. Sequencing used immunoSEQ multiplex PCR; TCRdb keeps in-frame clones, though not all of them. The table records tens of thousands of clones, 80% to 90% of them present only once. This material consisted of CD4+ or CD8+ T cells sorted from blood, taken in a trial of the OX40 agonist ivuxolimab. The source of these receptors is an adult with an advanced solid tumor such as melanoma, head and neck, liver or kidney cancer.

The DNA for the CDR3 is TGTGCCAGCAGCGTTACAGGGTTAGGTGAAGCTTTCTTT. Encoded protein: CASSVTGLGEAFF. V usage is TRBV9 and J usage is TRBJ1-1, with D possibly being TRBD1 (6 bases). V lost 2 bases to trimming and J lost 7 bases, with 12 bases between them. This CDR3 is 13 amino acids long. CDR1 is SGDLS, CDR2 YYNGEE, per germline.

This chain links TRBV25-1 with TRBJ1-2; 7 bases are a match to TRBD1. The germline V gene has CDR1 MGHDK and CDR2 SYGVNS. The CDR3 length is 14 residues. The V and J ends lost 5 bases and 6 bases, in that order; junction bases with no gene match: 9. The DNA of the CDR3 is TGTGCCAGCAGTCACCCAGGGGGATACGATGGCTACACCTTC. It is translated as CASSHPGGYDGYTF.